The 5 T cell receptor beta chains below were found in one sample sequenced in a study of post-analysis software for immune sequencing data. Unique molecular identifiers tagged the TCR beta cDNA libraries. TCRdb re-called the PCR reads with MiXCR, one entry per CDR3 protein. The repertoire consists of around 770,000 distinct CDR3 sequences, with under 60% occurring once and the leading ten covering roughly 4.5%. Study-level findings and limits: The study found TRBV5-6, TRBV5-1 and TRBV20-1 among about 5 TRBV segments more frequent in patients than controls.

No antigen is known for these receptors. Sequenced material: blood. These receptors all stem from a girl aged 5-17 years with multiple sclerosis.

The CDR3 sequence: CSARFQGYSYEQYF. DNA for the CDR3: TGCAGTGCTAGATTCCAAGGGTACTCCTACGAGCAGTACTTC. The rearrangement joins TRBV20-1 to TRBJ2-7; D is unclear. The CDR3 length is 14 residues. Germline loops: CDR1 DFQATT, CDR2 SNEGSKA (reference sequence). The germline V and J ends were trimmed by 2 bases and 0 bases, with 11 bases remaining between them.

The V and J genes are TRBV6-5 and TRBJ2-1; D uncertain. The CDR3 runs 15 residues. Germline values: CDR1 MNHEY, CDR2 SVGAGI. V was trimmed by 0 bases and J by 4 bases, leaving 10 bases between them. Written as DNA, the CDR3 is TGTGCCAGCAGTTACTCGTTGGACGGATACAATGAGCAGTTCTTC. Its translation: CASSYSLDGYNEQFF.

The chain links TRBV12-5 to TRBJ1-2; 7 bases are shared with TRBD1. V shed 2 bases and J 1 base; nucleotides not matched to a gene: 7. CDR3 length: 16 residues. Germline V lookup: CDR1 LGHNT, CDR2 FRNRAP. The CDR3 here is CASGLSTTGDNYGYTF. DNA for the CDR3: TGTGCTAGTGGTTTGTCAACCACAGGGGATAACTATGGCTACACCTTC.

This clonotype occurred a few times. This chain uses TRBV28 with TRBJ2-3; TRBD2 is a possible D gene (6 bases). With 6 bases removed from V and 5 bases from J, the gap between germline ends came to 6 bases. CDR3 length: 11 residues. Germline CDR1 MDHEN, CDR2 SYDVKM. CDR3 sequence (DNA): TGTGCCAGCAGGGAGGGAGATACGCAGTATTTT. It specifies CASREGDTQYF.

The gene calls are TRBV15 and TRBJ2-7, with 15 positions matching TRBD2. Losses at the gene ends were 0 bases for V and 1 base for J; bases not matched to a gene: 7. The CDR3 is 19 amino acids. Germline V gene sequence: CDR1 LNHNV, CDR2 YYDKDF (reference sequence). Here the CDR3 DNA reads TGTGCCACCAGCAGAGATCGGGGACTAGCGGGAGGCCAATCCTACGAGCAGTACTTC. Translated, it gives CATSRDRGLAGGQSYEQYF.